One and the same sample provided the 3 T cell receptor beta chains below, sequenced in a study of CD8+CD57+ T cells in acquired aplastic anemia. Using genomic DNA as the template, TCR beta VDJ and CDR3 profiling was carried out. TCRdb processed the reads anew with MiXCR; each CDR3 protein has one entry. This repertoire shows around 500,000 distinct CDR3 sequences, around a third found once; its top ten account for 0.75% to 0.95%. All patients picked for sequencing had shown, by flow cytometry, an expansion of CD8+CD57+ cells. The sample was sorted CD4+, CD8+, or CD8+CD57+ T cells (not recorded which) from PBMCs. The receptors stem from a human donor with aplastic anemia.

The chain uses TRBV9 and TRBJ2-2; TRBD2 agrees at 9 bases. Germline V gives CDR1 SGDLS, CDR2 YYNGEE. J was trimmed by 7 bases and V by 3 bases; bases with no gene match: 4. This CDR3 comprises 14 residues. CDR3 in amino acids: CASSAGTSHGELFF. The CDR3 bases are TGTGCCAGCAGCGCCGGGACTAGCCACGGGGAGCTGTTTTTT.

This clonotype was seen more than once but under ten times. The chain employs TRBV7-2 and TRBJ2-2, with 7 positions matching TRBD2. V was clipped by 9 bases and J by 0 bases; unmatched bases: 13. The germline gives CDR1 SGHTA, CDR2 FQGNSA. CDR3 size: 17 residues. The CDR3 reads CARSTRPGGSNTGELFF. The CDR3 coding sequence is TGTGCCAGGAGCACGAGGCCGGGGGGATCGAACACCGGGGAGCTGTTTTTT.

V gene TRBV5-1 combines with J gene TRBJ2-5, with TRBD1 matching 7 bases. This CDR3 is 14 amino acids long. V was pared by 3 bases and J by 5 bases, with 7 bases of the junction left unmatched. Looked up from germline, CDR1 is SGHRS and CDR2 is YFSETQ. The CDR3: CASSSGTARETQYF. Here the CDR3 DNA reads TGCGCCAGCAGCTCTGGGACAGCACGGGAGACCCAGTACTTC.